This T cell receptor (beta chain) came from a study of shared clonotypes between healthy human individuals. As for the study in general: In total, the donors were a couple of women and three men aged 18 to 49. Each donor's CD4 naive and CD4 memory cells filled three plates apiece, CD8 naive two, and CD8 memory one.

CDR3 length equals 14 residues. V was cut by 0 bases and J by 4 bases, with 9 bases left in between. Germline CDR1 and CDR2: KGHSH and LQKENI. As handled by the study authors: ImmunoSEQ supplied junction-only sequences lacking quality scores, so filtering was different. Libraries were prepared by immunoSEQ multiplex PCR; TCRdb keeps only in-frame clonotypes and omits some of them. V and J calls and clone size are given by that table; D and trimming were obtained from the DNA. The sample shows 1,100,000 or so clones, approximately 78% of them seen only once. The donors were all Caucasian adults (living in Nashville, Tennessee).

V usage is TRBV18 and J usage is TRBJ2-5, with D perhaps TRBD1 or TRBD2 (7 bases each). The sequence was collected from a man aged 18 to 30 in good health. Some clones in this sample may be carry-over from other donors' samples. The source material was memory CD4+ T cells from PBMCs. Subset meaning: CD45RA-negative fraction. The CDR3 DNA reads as TGTGCCAGCTCACCACCCAGGGGGGGAGAGACCCAGTACTTC. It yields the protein CASSPPRGGETQYF.